This T cell receptor (beta chain) came from a study of shared clonotypes between healthy human individuals. Measured with immunoSEQ multiplex PCR; TCRdb has only the in-frame clones, and not every one. The sample contains 2 million to 2.5 million clones, about nine tenths of which appear only once. The CDR3 contains 13 residues. Trimming shortened V by 5 bases and J by 7 bases, and 11 bases separated the two germline ends. Germline CDR1 is SGHTA and CDR2 is FQGTGA. The study, taken as a whole, reports: Naive CD4 clonotypes were shared across a handful of donors at around 5%.

This clone was observed a few times. Its matching antigen is unknown. The gene calls are TRBV7-3 and TRBJ2-2; D ambiguous. This receptor was taken from a man aged 18 to 30 in good health. Some clones in this sample may be carry-over from other donors' samples. The sequenced sample was naive CD4+ T cells from PBMCs. As to subset: CD45RA+ positively selected. CDR3 nucleotide sequence: TGTGCCAGCAGCCCGGACGTACACGGGGAGCTGTTTTTT. Protein product: CASSPDVHGELFF.